This T cell receptor (beta chain) was captured by sequencing in a study of cytomegalovirus exposure and HLA in healthy donors. Overall study findings and caveats: CMV antigen specificity of a few CMV-associated chains was confirmed in vitro.

About this clone: As yet, its antigen is unknown.

With 60 Vbeta and 13 Jbeta primers, the PCR was carried out. This table comes from immunoSEQ multiplex PCR, and its TCRdb copy is limited to in-frame clones, with some not included. Across tens of thousands of clones, the top ten clones capture 15% of the sample. Per the germline V gene, CDR1 is KGHSH and CDR2 is LQKENI. The CDR3 is 13 residues long. The ends lost 5 bases at V and 6 bases at J; junction bases unmatched: 3. The chain carries TRBV18 and TRBJ1-5; 8 bases agree with TRBD1. The sequencing sample was made of PBMCs. This receptor was identified in a man aged 50 to 59 in good health and CMV-seropositive. The CDR3 reads CASSARGRQPQHF. DNA of the CDR3: TGTGCCAGCTCAGCCAGGGGGCGTCAGCCCCAGCATTTT.